This T cell receptor (beta chain) was recovered during a study of T cells in Graves' hyperthyroidism and ophthalmopathy. Amplified TCR beta CDR3 regions came from RNA transcripts. During a first-round RT-PCR of the TCR CDR3, the HTBI primer set was used. A single record per CDR3 protein comes from TCRdb applying MiXCR to the multiplex PCR reads. The data show about 400,000 distinct CDR3 sequences, about 14% seen once. On this clonotype itself: Its target is not known. At one of its ends the junction is not consistent with the germline gene, which may arise from a read error.

The CDR3 is made up of 15 amino acids. Looked up from germline, CDR1 is LNHDA and CDR2 is SQIVND (reference sequence). Study findings and constraints: Onset of ophthalmopathy came a median roughly 6.9 months after the model predicted it.

V and J are TRBV19 and TRBJ2-5; TRBD2 matches 7 bases. Sequencing was carried out using blood. This clonotype was obtained from a man aged 45 to 65 with Graves' ophthalmopathy. The CDR3 reads CTSSIGREFQETQYF. CDR3 in DNA: TGTACCAGTAGTATAGGGCGGGAGTTCCAAGAGACCCAGTACTTC.